A selection of T cell receptor beta chains follows, all from one sample in a study of response to subunit inactivated influenza vaccine. TCRdb fed the RT-PCR reads into MiXCR, producing one record per CDR3 protein. Among fewer than 700,000 distinct CDR3 sequences listed, approximately 13% were seen once. This specimen was PBMCs from blood, taken more than 35 days after vaccination. These receptors originate from a man aged 50-59 years who received an inactivated influenza vaccine. CDR3s include the opening cysteine and the closing phenylalanine or tryptophan. The D gene is left open where the match is weak. A clone size is listed for some rows: how often the clone was seen (once, few, many), or a class if it is expanded.

TRBJ1-1,-,-,TRBV5-1,CASSLAKFGGNTEAFF,TGCGCCAGCAGCTTGGCCAAGTTCGGGGGCAACACTGAAGCTTTCTTT
TRBJ1-2,-,-,TRBV2,CASSEAGEGVDYGYTF,TGTGCCAGCAGTGAAGCCGGGGAGGGGGTCGACTATGGCTACACCTTC
TRBJ2-5,few,-,TRBV4-2,CASSQDQAGETQYF,TGTGCCAGCAGCCAGGACCAAGCTGGAGAGACCCAGTACTTC
TRBJ2-2,-,TRBD1,TRBV18,CASPTLDRGTGELFF,TGTGCCAGCCCGACCCTGGACAGGGGCACCGGGGAGCTGTTTTTT
TRBJ2-3,-,-,TRBV7-9,CASSLPGVISTDTQYF,TGTGCCAGCAGCTTACCGGGAGTCATCTCCACAGATACGCAGTATTTT
TRBJ2-7,many,-,TRBV5-1,CASSFISGPYEQYF,TGCGCCAGCAGCTTTATCAGCGGACCCTACGAGCAGTACTTC
TRBJ2-7,-,TRBD2,TRBV5-5,CAISLGLAGTSYEQYF,TGTGCCATCAGCTTGGGGCTAGCGGGGACCTCCTACGAGCAGTACTTC
TRBJ2-1,many,TRBD1,TRBV12-3/TRBV12-4,CASSNRGFYNEQFF,TGTGCCAGCAGTAACAGGGGATTCTACAATGAGCAGTTCTTC
TRBJ2-7,few,-,TRBV18,CASSIGTVAYEQYF,TGTGCCAGCTCAATTGGGACGGTTGCCTACGAGCAGTACTTC
TRBJ1-2,many,TRBD1,TRBV12-3/TRBV12-4,CASTLRGQEPYGYTF,TGTGCCAGCACCCTCAGGGGACAGGAGCCCTATGGCTACACCTTC
TRBJ2-5,few,-,TRBV25-1,CASRRETQYF,TGTGCCAGCAGGCGGGAGACCCAGTACTTC
TRBJ1-5,few,-,TRBV12-3/TRBV12-4,CASRGSNQPQHF,TGTGCCAGCAGGGGGAGCAATCAGCCCCAGCATTTT
TRBJ2-2,many,-,TRBV20-1,CSARPSNTGELFF,TGCAGTGCTAGACCCAGTAACACCGGGGAGCTGTTTTTT
TRBJ2-7,-,-,TRBV9,CASSEGPRDEQYF,TGTGCCAGCAGCGAAGGACCCCGGGACGAGCAGTACTTC
TRBJ2-5,-,-,TRBV10-3,CAISEWQGETQYF,TGTGCCATCAGTGAATGGCAGGGCGAGACCCAGTACTTC
TRBJ2-5,-,TRBD1,TRBV5-1,CASSLRTGGSRGQETQYF,TGCGCCAGCAGCTTGCGCACAGGGGGTAGTCGGGGCCAAGAGACCCAGTACTTC
TRBJ2-5,few,-,TRBV12-3/TRBV12-4,CASSSTGRRKETQYF,TGTGCCAGCAGTTCTACAGGGCGACGCAAAGAGACCCAGTACTTC
TRBJ1-5,few,TRBD1,TRBV4-2,CASSQEQGTNQPQHF,TGTGCCAGCAGCCAGGAACAGGGGACCAATCAGCCCCAGCATTTT
TRBJ2-2,few,-,TRBV5-1,CASSRDQSHGELFF,TGCGCCAGCAGCCGGGACCAATCGCACGGGGAGCTGTTTTTT
TRBJ1-2,-,-,TRBV7-2,CASSLIPVLGGYNGYTF,TGTGCCAGCAGCTTAATCCCCGTCCTAGGGGGGTACAATGGCTACACCTTC
TRBJ2-2,many,-,TRBV6-2/TRBV6-3,CASSPSKPGELFF,TGTGCCAGCAGTCCATCGAAGCCCGGGGAGCTGTTTTTT
TRBJ2-7,few,-,TRBV29-1,CSVEDVEGSYEQYF,TGCAGCGTTGAAGATGTGGAGGGCTCCTACGAGCAGTACTTC
TRBJ2-2,-,-,TRBV6-1,CASSPRRGSGELFF,TGTGCCAGCAGTCCGAGAAGAGGGTCCGGGGAGCTGTTTTTT
TRBJ2-1,-,TRBD2,TRBV6-2/TRBV6-3,CASRNPGGGYNEQFF,TGTGCCAGCAGAAACCCGGGAGGGGGGTACAATGAGCAGTTCTTC
TRBJ2-4,few,-,TRBV21-1,CASSNRQPGVTKNIQYF,TGTGCCAGCAGCAATCGACAGCCAGGGGTTACCAAAAACATTCAGTACTTC
TRBJ1-2,-,TRBD1,TRBV7-9,CACSRTGGGYGYTF,TGTGCCTGCAGCCGGACAGGGGGCGGCTATGGCTACACCTTC
TRBJ1-5,few,TRBD1,TRBV20-1,CSAQQGYSNQPQHF,TGCAGTGCTCAACAGGGGTATAGCAATCAGCCCCAGCATTTT
TRBJ2-3,-,-,TRBV3-1,CASSQTGMRTGTDTQYF,TGTGCCAGCAGCCAGACCGGGATGAGGACAGGCACAGATACGCAGTATTTT